This TCR beta chain was sequenced in a study of prognosis after radiotherapy for stage I lung cancer. As for the study in general: Squamous cell carcinoma affected 6 or 7 patients, adenocarcinoma approximately eleven.

Study-level findings and limits: The question of whether the expanded TCR clones were tumor-specific was not determined.

From genomic DNA, TCR beta CDR3 was amplified by two-round multiplex PCR. Used in first-round PCR were primers specific to each TRBV and TRBJ gene. From the multiplex PCR reads, TCRdb called clonotypes with MiXCR, one entry per CDR3 protein. The profile covers fewer than 25,000 distinct CDR3 sequences, with roughly 30% appearing a single time and 20% to 25% taken by the ten largest. The CDR3 has 15 residues. Trimming removed 1 base at V and 6 bases at J, with 13 bases between. Per the germline V gene, CDR1 is LNHDA and CDR2 is SQIVND (reference sequence). This clonotype was picked up many times. Its antigen is still unknown.

This specimen consisted of PBMCs, obtained before or after stereotactic body radiation therapy (not recorded which). The gene calls are TRBV19 and TRBJ1-5; tentatively, D is TRBD1 (6 bases). The TCR was taken from a donor aged 50 or older with non-small cell lung cancer. CDR3 sequence reads: CASSIGPGGTQPQHF. The CDR3 DNA is TGTGCCAGTAGTATAGGCCCGGGGGGCACTCAGCCCCAGCATTTT. The full variable domain, in which reference TRBV19 and TRBJ1-5 provide the parts outside the CDR3, is DGGITQSPKYLFRKEGQNVTLSCEQNLNHDAMYWYRQDPGQGLRLIYYSQIVNDFQKGDIAEGYSVSREKKESFPLTVTSAQKNPTAFYLCASSIGPGGTQPQHFGDGTRLSIL.